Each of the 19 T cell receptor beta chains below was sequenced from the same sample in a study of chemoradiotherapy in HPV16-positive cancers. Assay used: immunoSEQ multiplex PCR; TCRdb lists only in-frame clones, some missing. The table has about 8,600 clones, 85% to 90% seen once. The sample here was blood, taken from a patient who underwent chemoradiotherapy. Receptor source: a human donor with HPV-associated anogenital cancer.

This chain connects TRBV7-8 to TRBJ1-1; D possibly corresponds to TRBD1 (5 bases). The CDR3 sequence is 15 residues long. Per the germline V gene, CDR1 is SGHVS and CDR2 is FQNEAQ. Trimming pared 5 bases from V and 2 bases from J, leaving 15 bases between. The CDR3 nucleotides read TGTGCCAGCAGCCCTAGGACACAGGCAAACACTGAAGCTTTCTTT. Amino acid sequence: CASSPRTQANTEAFF.

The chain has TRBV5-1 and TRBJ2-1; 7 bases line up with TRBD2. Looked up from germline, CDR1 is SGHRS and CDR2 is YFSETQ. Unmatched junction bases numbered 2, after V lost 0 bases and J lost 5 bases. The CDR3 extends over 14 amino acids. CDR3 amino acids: CASSLAGRNNEQFF. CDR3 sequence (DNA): TGCGCCAGCAGCTTGGCCGGGAGGAACAATGAGCAGTTCTTC.

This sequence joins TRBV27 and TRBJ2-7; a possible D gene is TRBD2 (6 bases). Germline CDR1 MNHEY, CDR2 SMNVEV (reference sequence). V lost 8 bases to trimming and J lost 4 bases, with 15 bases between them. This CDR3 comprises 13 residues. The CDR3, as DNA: TGTGCCAGCGGACCCCGGGAGCTTTACGAGCAGTACTTC. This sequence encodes CASGPRELYEQYF.

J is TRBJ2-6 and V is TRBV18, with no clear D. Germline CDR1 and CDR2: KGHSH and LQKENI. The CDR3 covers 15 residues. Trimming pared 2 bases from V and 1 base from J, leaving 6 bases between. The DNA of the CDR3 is TGTGCCAGCTCACCATTGGGGTCTGGGGCCAACGTCCTGACTTTC. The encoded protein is CASSPLGSGANVLTF. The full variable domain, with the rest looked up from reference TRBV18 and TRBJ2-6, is NAGVMQNPRHLVRRRGQEARLRCSPMKGHSHVYWYRQLPEEGLKFMVYLQKENIIDESGMPKERFSAEFPKEGPSILRIQQVVRGDSAAYFCASSPLGSGANVLTFGAGSRLTVL.

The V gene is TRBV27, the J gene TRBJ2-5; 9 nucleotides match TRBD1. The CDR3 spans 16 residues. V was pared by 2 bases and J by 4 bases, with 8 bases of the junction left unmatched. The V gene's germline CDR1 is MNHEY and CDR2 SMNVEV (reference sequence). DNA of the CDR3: TGTGCCAGCAGTTTAGGAGGACAGGGGTGGGGAGAGACCCAGTACTTC. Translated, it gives CASSLGGQGWGETQYF.

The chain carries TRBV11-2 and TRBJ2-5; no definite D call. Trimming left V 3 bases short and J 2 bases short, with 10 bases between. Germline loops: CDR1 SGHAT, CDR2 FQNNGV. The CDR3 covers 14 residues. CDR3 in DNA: TGTGCCAGCAGCTTGATCAGAATTCAAGAGACCCAGTACTTC. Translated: CASSLIRIQETQYF.

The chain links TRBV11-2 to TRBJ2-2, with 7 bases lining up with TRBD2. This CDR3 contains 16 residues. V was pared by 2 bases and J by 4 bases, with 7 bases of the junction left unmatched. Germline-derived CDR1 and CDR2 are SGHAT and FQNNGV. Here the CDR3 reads CASSLLTGRSTGELFF. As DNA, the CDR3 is TGTGCCAGCAGCTTACTTACCGGGAGGAGCACCGGGGAGCTGTTTTTT.

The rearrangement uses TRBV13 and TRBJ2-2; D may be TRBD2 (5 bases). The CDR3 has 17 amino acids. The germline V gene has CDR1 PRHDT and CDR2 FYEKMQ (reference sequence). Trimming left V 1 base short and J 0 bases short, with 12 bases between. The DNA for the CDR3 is TGTGCCAGCAGCTTAGACCCGAATAGCGCGAACACCGGGGAGCTGTTTTTT. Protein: CASSLDPNSANTGELFF.

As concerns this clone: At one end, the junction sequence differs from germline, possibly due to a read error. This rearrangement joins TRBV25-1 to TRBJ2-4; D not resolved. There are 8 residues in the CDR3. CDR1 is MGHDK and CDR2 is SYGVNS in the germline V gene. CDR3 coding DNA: TGTGCCAGCAGTGAAAGGGACTTC. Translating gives CASSERDF.

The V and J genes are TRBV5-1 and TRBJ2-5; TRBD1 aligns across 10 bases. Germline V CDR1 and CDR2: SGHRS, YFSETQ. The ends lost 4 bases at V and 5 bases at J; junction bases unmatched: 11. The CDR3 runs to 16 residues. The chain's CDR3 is CASSRLIGQGGETQYF. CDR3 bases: TGCGCCAGCAGCCGATTAATCGGACAGGGGGGTGAGACCCAGTACTTC.

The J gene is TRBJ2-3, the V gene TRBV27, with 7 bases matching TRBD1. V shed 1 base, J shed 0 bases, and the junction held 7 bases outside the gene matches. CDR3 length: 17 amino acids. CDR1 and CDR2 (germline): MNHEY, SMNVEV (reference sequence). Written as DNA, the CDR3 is TGTGCCAGCAGTTTATTCGGCGAGGGGGCTAGCACAGATACGCAGTATTTT. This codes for CASSLFGEGASTDTQYF.

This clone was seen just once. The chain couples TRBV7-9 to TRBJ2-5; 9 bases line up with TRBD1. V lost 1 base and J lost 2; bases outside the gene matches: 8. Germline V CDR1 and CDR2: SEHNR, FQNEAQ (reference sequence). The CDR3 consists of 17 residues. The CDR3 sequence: CASSLVRGQGSQETQYF. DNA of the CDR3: TGTGCCAGCAGCTTAGTGAGAGGACAGGGGAGTCAAGAGACCCAGTACTTC.

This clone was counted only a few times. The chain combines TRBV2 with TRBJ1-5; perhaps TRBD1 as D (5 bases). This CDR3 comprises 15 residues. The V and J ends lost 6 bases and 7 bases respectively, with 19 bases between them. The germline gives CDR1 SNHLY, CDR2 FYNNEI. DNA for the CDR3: TGTGCCAGCAGCCTAAATGGGCAGGGTCGGCAGCCCCAGCATTTT. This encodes CASSLNGQGRQPQHF. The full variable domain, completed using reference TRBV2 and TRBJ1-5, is EPEVTQTPSHQVTQMGQEVILRCVPISNHLYFYWYRQILGQKVEFLVSFYNNEISEKSEIFDDQFSVERPDGSNFTLKIRSTKLEDSAMYFCASSLNGQGRQPQHFGDGTRLSIL.

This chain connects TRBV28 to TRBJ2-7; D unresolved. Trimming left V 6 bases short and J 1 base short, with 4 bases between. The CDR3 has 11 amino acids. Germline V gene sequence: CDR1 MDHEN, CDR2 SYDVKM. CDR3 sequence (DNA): TGTGCCAGCAGCCGGTCCTACGAGCAGTACTTC. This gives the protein CASSRSYEQYF.

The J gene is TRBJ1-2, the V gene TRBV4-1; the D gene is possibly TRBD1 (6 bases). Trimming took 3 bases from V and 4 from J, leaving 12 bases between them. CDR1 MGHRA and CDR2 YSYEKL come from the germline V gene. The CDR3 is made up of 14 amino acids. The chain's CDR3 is CASSQIGQIYGYTF. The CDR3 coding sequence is TGCGCCAGCAGCCAGATCGGACAGATCTATGGCTACACCTTC.

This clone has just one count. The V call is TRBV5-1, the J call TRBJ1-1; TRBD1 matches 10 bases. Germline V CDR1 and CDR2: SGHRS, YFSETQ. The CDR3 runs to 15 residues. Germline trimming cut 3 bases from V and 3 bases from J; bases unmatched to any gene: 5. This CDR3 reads CASSSGQGSYTEAFF. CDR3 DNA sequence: TGCGCCAGCAGCTCGGGACAGGGGTCCTACACTGAAGCTTTCTTT.

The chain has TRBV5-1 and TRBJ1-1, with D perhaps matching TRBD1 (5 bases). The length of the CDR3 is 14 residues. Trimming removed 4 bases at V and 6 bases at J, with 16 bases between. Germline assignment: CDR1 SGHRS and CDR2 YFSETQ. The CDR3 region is CASSRPGGDAEAFF. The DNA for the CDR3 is TGCGCCAGCAGCCGCCCGGGCGGGGACGCTGAAGCTTTCTTT. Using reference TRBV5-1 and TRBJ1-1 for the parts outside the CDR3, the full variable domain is KAGVTQTPRYLIKTRGQQVTLSCSPISGHRSVSWYQQTPGQGLQFLFEYFSETQRNKGNFPGRFSGRQFSNSRSEMNVSTLELGDSALYLCASSRPGGDAEAFFGQGTRLTVV.

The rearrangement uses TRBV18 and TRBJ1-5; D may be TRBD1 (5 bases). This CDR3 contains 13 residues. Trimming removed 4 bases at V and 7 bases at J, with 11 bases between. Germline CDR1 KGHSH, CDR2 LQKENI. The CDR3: CASSLGLYQPQHF. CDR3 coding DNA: TGTGCCAGCTCACTGGGACTTTACCAGCCCCAGCATTTT.

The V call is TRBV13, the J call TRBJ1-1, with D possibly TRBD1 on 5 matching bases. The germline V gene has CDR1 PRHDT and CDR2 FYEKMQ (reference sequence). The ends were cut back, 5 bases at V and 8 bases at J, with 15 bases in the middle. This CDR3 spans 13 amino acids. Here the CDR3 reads CASSLGTRVEAFF. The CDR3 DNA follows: TGTGCCAGCAGCCTGGGGACTCGGGTAGAAGCTTTCTTT.